One and the same sample provided the 24 T cell receptor beta chains below, sequenced in a study of blood T cell repertoires in COVID-19. Here immunoSEQ multiplex PCR was the method, and the copy in TCRdb shows in-frame clones only, minus some. The sample lists roughly 250,000 clones, about 88% occurring once. Material: peripheral blood. Source of these receptors: a woman aged 40 to 49 who had recovered from COVID-19.

The J gene is TRBJ2-7, the V gene TRBV4-2; the D gene is possibly TRBD1 (6 bases). V lost 4 bases and J 3 bases, leaving 16 bases between the germline ends. Per the germline V gene, CDR1 is LGHNA and CDR2 is YNFKEQ. The CDR3 spans 15 residues. CDR3 sequence (DNA): TGTGCCAGCAGCCGAACAGGGCCCGTCTTCTACGAGCAGTACTTC. It translates to CASSRTGPVFYEQYF.

J is TRBJ1-1 and V is TRBV5-1; 7 positions agree with TRBD1. J gave up 12 bases and V 0 bases, and 11 bases lay outside the gene matches. CDR1 and CDR2 (germline): SGHRS, YFSETQ. The length of the CDR3 is 14 residues. This CDR3 reads CASSLGNEGQRTFF. The CDR3 DNA reads as TGCGCCAGCAGCTTGGGAAATGAGGGACAGCGGACTTTCTTT. Combining the CDR3 with reference TRBV5-1 and TRBJ1-1 gives the whole variable domain KAGVTQTPRYLIKTRGQQVTLSCSPISGHRSVSWYQQTPGQGLQFLFEYFSETQRNKGNFPGRFSGRQFSNSRSEMNVSTLELGDSALYLCASSLGNEGQRTFFGQGTRLTVV.

The chain joins TRBV12-3 or TRBV12-4 to TRBJ1-5; 8 bases match TRBD1. V lost 8 bases and J lost 4; bases outside the gene matches: 4. The CDR3 has 13 amino acids. The CDR3 spells CASRTGGNQPQHF. The DNA of the CDR3 is TGTGCCAGCCGAACAGGGGGGAATCAGCCCCAGCATTTT.

The chain links TRBV11-2 to TRBJ2-7; TRBD2 aligns across 7 bases. Germline trimming cut 2 bases from V and 4 bases from J; bases unmatched to any gene: 14. The CDR3 has 17 residues. CDR1 is SGHAT and CDR2 is FQNNGV in the germline V gene. In DNA form, the CDR3 reads TGTGCCAGCAGCTTATCTCCAGCGGGGCCCGGAACTTACGAGCAGTACTTC. Amino acid sequence: CASSLSPAGPGTYEQYF. The full variable domain, with the rest looked up from reference TRBV11-2 and TRBJ2-7, is EAGVAQSPRYKIIEKRQSVAFWCNPISGHATLYWYQQILGQGPKLLIQFQNNGVVDDSQLPKDRFSAERLKGVDSTLKIQPAKLEDSAVYLCASSLSPAGPGTYEQYFGPGTRLTVT.

CDR3 region: CASSFGGLSYNEQFF. In DNA form, the CDR3 reads TGCGCCAGCAGCTTTGGGGGCTTGTCCTACAATGAGCAGTTCTTC. The chain employs TRBV5-1 and TRBJ2-1; TRBD1 is a possible D gene (6 bases). V lost 2 bases and J lost 1, with 10 bases in between. Germline V lookup: CDR1 SGHRS, CDR2 YFSETQ. The CDR3 has 15 residues.

The chain carries TRBV19 and TRBJ1-3, with no clear D. Germline loops: CDR1 LNHDA, CDR2 SQIVND (reference sequence). The V and J ends lost 0 bases and 0 bases respectively, with 6 bases between them. There are 15 residues in the CDR3. CDR3 bases: TGTGCCAGTAGTATAGACCACGGCTCTGGAAACACCATATATTTT. Translation: CASSIDHGSGNTIYF. Filled out from reference TRBV19 and TRBJ1-3, the complete variable domain reads DGGITQSPKYLFRKEGQNVTLSCEQNLNHDAMYWYRQDPGQGLRLIYYSQIVNDFQKGDIAEGYSVSREKKESFPLTVTSAQKNPTAFYLCASSIDHGSGNTIYFGEGSWLTVV.

V gene TRBV28 combines with J gene TRBJ2-1; TRBD2 might be the D (6 bases). Per germline, CDR1 MDHEN and CDR2 SYDVKM. V lost 6 bases and J lost 6, with 21 bases in between. This CDR3 is 16 amino acids long. The CDR3, as DNA: TGTGCCAGCAGCCCTCGGAGGGGCCTAGGAGGCAATGAGCAGTTCTTC. This sequence encodes CASSPRRGLGGNEQFF. Supplemented by reference TRBV28 and TRBJ2-1, the full variable domain reads DVKVTQSSRYLVKRTGEKVFLECVQDMDHENMFWYRQDPGLGLRLIYFSYDVKMKEKGDIPEGYSVSREKKERFSLILESASTNQTSMYLCASSPRRGLGGNEQFFGPGTRLTVL.

The CDR3 reads CASSPEGHQGTDTQYF. CDR3 sequence (DNA): TGCGCCAGCAGCCCCGAGGGACACCAAGGCACAGATACGCAGTATTTT. The chain is built from TRBV4-1 and TRBJ2-3, with D perhaps TRBD1 (6 bases). Per the germline V gene, CDR1 is MGHRA and CDR2 is YSYEKL. V dropped 4 bases and J dropped 1 base, with 15 bases sitting between them. The CDR3 length is 16 residues.

The chain joins TRBV4-1 to TRBJ1-2; 7 bases line up with TRBD1. The ends lost 1 base at V and 0 bases at J; junction bases unmatched: 5. Germline V lookup: CDR1 MGHRA, CDR2 YSYEKL. This CDR3 contains 16 residues. CDR3 bases: TGCGCCAGCAGCCAAGGACAGGGTAAAGCTAACTATGGCTACACCTTC. Protein product: CASSQGQGKANYGYTF.

The chain carries TRBV6-5 and TRBJ1-4, with D possibly matching TRBD1 (5 bases). The germline V gene encodes CDR1 MNHEY and CDR2 SVGAGI. The CDR3 loop spans 14 amino acids. Trimming stripped 5 bases from V and 0 bases from J, with 7 bases between. CDR3 coding DNA: TGTGCCAGCAGTAGACAGCCAACTAATGAAAAACTGTTTTTT. Residues: CASSRQPTNEKLFF.

The genes are TRBV4-3 and TRBJ1-3, with a weak D call TRBD1 (5 bases). CDR1 and CDR2 (germline): LGHNA, YSLEER. Trimming shortened V by 0 bases and J by 0 bases, and 9 bases separated the two germline ends. There are 16 residues in the CDR3. CDR3: CASSQDWQGSGNTIYF. CDR3 bases: TGCGCCAGCAGCCAAGATTGGCAGGGCTCTGGAAACACCATATATTTT.

The chain employs TRBV6-5 and TRBJ1-2, with a tentative D call TRBD1 (5 bases). Germline CDR1 and CDR2: MNHEY and SVGAGI. V lost 8 bases, J lost 10 bases, and 20 bases lay in between. The CDR3 is made up of 13 amino acids. The CDR3 loop reads CASLPSRWGDYTF. Written as DNA, the CDR3 is TGTGCCAGCCTCCCTTCCAGGTGGGGCGACTACACCTTC.

This chain uses TRBV10-1 with TRBJ1-2, with a weak D call TRBD1 (5 bases). Per the germline V gene, CDR1 is WNHNN and CDR2 is SYGVQD (reference sequence). This CDR3 comprises 12 residues. V gave up 5 bases and J gave up 7 bases, with 11 bases separating them. CDR3 bases: TGCGCCAGCAGTCAAGGGGAGGGTGGCTACACCTTC. It is translated as CASSQGEGGYTF.

This chain joins TRBV5-1 and TRBJ2-5; 13 bases fit TRBD2. CDR3 length: 16 residues. The junction had 5 bases not matched to a gene; V was cut back by 1 base and J by 5 bases. Germline assignment: CDR1 SGHRS and CDR2 YFSETQ. The CDR3 DNA is TGCGCCAGCAGCTTGCCCCGGACTAGCGGGAGTGAGACCCAGTACTTC. Amino acids: CASSLPRTSGSETQYF.

Only one count was recorded for this clone. This sequence joins TRBV30 and TRBJ2-1, with 11 bases aligning to TRBD2. The junction had 3 bases not matched to a gene; V was cut back by 3 bases and J by 8 bases. This CDR3 spans 13 amino acids. CDR1 is GTSNPN, CDR2 SVGIG, per germline (reference sequence). This chain's CDR3 is CAWRVAGGHEQFF. The CDR3 DNA is TGTGCCTGGAGGGTAGCGGGGGGGCATGAGCAGTTCTTC. Full variable domain (rest looked up from reference TRBV30 and TRBJ2-1): SQTIHQWPATLVQPVGSPLSLECTVEGTSNPNLYWYRQAAGRGLQLLFYSVGIGQISSEVPQNLSASRPQDRQFILSSKKLLLSDSGFYLCAWRVAGGHEQFFGPGTRLTVL.

The rearrangement uses TRBV4-3 and TRBJ2-7; a weak D match, TRBD1 (6 bases). Germline V lookup: CDR1 LGHNA, CDR2 YSLEER. V was clipped by 1 base and J by 0 bases, with 10 bases between them. The CDR3 has 15 residues. CDR3 sequence reads: CASSQAQGSSYEQYF. The CDR3 DNA is TGCGCCAGCAGCCAAGCACAGGGATCCTCCTACGAGCAGTACTTC.

V usage is TRBV5-8 and J usage is TRBJ1-6; 7 positions agree with TRBD1. The germline CDR1 and CDR2 sequences are SGHTS and YDEGEE. V lost 4 bases and J lost 10; bases outside the gene matches: 8. This CDR3 has 14 amino acids. CDR3 DNA sequence: TGTGCCAGCAGCATAGGGGGCGCAGGCTCACCCCTCCACTTT. Its protein product is CASSIGGAGSPLHF.

The chain carries TRBV6-1 and TRBJ1-6, with TRBD1 identical over 8 bases. The CDR3 is 15 amino acids. Per germline, CDR1 MNHNS and CDR2 SASEGT. V trimming: 2 bases; J trimming: 10 bases; junction bases outside the gene matches: 7. The CDR3 nucleotides read TGTGCCAGCAGTGAAAGGACAGGGATAGGATCACCCCTCCACTTT. Its protein is CASSERTGIGSPLHF.

This clone was seen more than once but under ten times. This chain links TRBV6-5 with TRBJ2-1; 8 bases are shared with TRBD2. The CDR3 has 14 amino acids. V lost 5 bases to trimming and J lost 6 bases; unmatched junction nucleotides: 6. CDR1 and CDR2 from the germline V gene are MNHEY and SVGAGI. The CDR3 reads CASSPRRGGNEQFF. The DNA of the CDR3 is TGTGCCAGCAGTCCCCGCCGGGGGGGCAATGAGCAGTTCTTC.

The gene calls are TRBV7-8 and TRBJ2-7; the D gene is possibly TRBD2 (6 bases). Trimming took off 3 bases at V and 4 bases at J, with 13 bases between the two ends. CDR3 length: 14 amino acids. Germline V gene data show CDR1 as SGHVS and CDR2 as FQNEAQ. The CDR3 DNA reads TGTGCCAGCAGCTTCGCGGGATCCAAGTACGAGCAGTACTTC. Residues: CASSFAGSKYEQYF.

This chain joins TRBV28 and TRBJ2-1, with 13 bases identical to TRBD2. CDR3 length: 15 amino acids. CDR1 MDHEN and CDR2 SYDVKM come from the germline V gene. The V gene end was trimmed by 7 bases and the J gene end by 6 bases; junction bases not matched to a gene: 6. CDR3 region: CASNGGTSGTNEQFF. DNA of the CDR3: TGTGCCAGCAATGGAGGGACTAGCGGGACCAATGAGCAGTTCTTC.

CDR3 sequence reads: CASSVAVRGDNEQFF. The CDR3 DNA reads TGTGCCAGCAGCGTAGCAGTACGGGGGGACAATGAGCAGTTCTTC. The V call is TRBV9, the J call TRBJ2-1; 7 bases agree with TRBD2. CDR3 length: 15 residues. Looked up from germline, CDR1 is SGDLS and CDR2 is YYNGEE. J gave up 5 bases and V 0 bases, and 5 bases lay outside the gene matches.

This clone showed up just a few times. V is TRBV29-1 and J is TRBJ2-7; 7 nucleotides match TRBD2. The CDR3 is made up of 14 amino acids. Per germline, CDR1 SQVTM and CDR2 ANQGSEA. Trimming at V came to 5 bases and at J to 0 bases, leaving 7 bases not matched to a gene. The CDR3 reads CSVWLGTNSYEQYF. For the CDR3, the DNA is TGCAGCGTTTGGTTAGGGACTAACTCCTACGAGCAGTACTTC.

The DNA of the CDR3 is TGTGCCAGCAGCAGCAACGTTGGACTAGCGGGAGTGAAGTCGGGTGAGCAGTACTTC. It encodes CASSSNVGLAGVKSGEQYF. The V and J genes are TRBV7-9 and TRBJ2-7, with TRBD2 matching 13 bases. The V gene end was trimmed by 5 bases and the J gene end by 7 bases; junction bases not matched to a gene: 20. Germline lookup yields CDR1 SEHNR and CDR2 FQNEAQ (reference sequence). This CDR3 is built from 19 residues.